A single sample gave rise to the 31 T cell receptor beta chains below, sequenced in a study of cytomegalovirus exposure and HLA in healthy donors. Researchers ran the PCR with 60 Vbeta and 13 Jbeta primers. Assay used: immunoSEQ multiplex PCR; TCRdb lists only in-frame clones, some missing. The repertoire has 150,000 to 200,000 clones, about three quarters of them found once; the top ten carry about 2.6%. The material sequenced was PBMCs. These receptors originate from a woman aged 40 to 50 in good health and CMV-seropositive.

The chain carries TRBV19 and TRBJ1-5; 9 bases fit TRBD1. The V gene's germline CDR1 is LNHDA and CDR2 SQIVND (reference sequence). The J segment lost 6 bases and the V segment lost 0 bases, leaving 3 bases of the junction unmatched. CDR3 length equals 15 residues. The CDR3 nucleotides read TGTGCCAGTAGTATAGATGACAGGGGGGTTCAGCCCCAGCATTTT. As protein: CASSIDDRGVQPQHF.

In its sample, this clone was seen a few times. V and J are TRBV13 and TRBJ1-1; maybe TRBD1 (6 bases). Between the trimmed V and J ends, which lost 1 base and 4 bases, there was a span of 10 bases. Germline assignment: CDR1 PRHDT and CDR2 FYEKMQ (reference sequence). This CDR3 is built from 14 residues. CDR3 protein: CASSLAGRGTEAFF. CDR3 bases: TGTGCCAGCAGCTTAGCTGGCAGGGGCACTGAAGCTTTCTTT.

The rearrangement joins TRBV5-1 to TRBJ1-1; D perhaps matches TRBD1 (5 bases). Trimming removed 4 bases at V and 1 base at J, with 14 bases between. Looked up from germline, CDR1 is SGHRS and CDR2 is YFSETQ. CDR3 length: 15 amino acids. The CDR3 reads CASSLPGMANTEAFF. Written as DNA, the CDR3 is TGCGCCAGCAGCCTGCCAGGGATGGCGAACACTGAAGCTTTCTTT.

This clone appeared a few times. This chain uses TRBV6-7 with TRBJ1-1; a possible D gene is TRBD1 (6 bases). TRBV6-7 is treated as an ORF (open reading frame) with a function not yet certain. The CDR3 extends over 18 amino acids. V lost 0 bases, J lost 1 base, and 18 bases lay in between. For the CDR3, the DNA is TGTGCCAGCAGTTACTCGGACGTTCGGACAGCCCCGAACACTGAAGCTTTCTTT. Its protein is CASSYSDVRTAPNTEAFF.

CDR3 nucleotide sequence: TGCGCCAGCAGCCAAACCGGCCAACTACATGGCTACACCTTC. Protein sequence: CASSQTGQLHGYTF. The chain recombines TRBV4-1 with TRBJ1-2; D is ambiguous. V lost 2 bases and J 6 bases, leaving 13 bases between the germline ends. The CDR3 contains 14 residues. Germline V lookup: CDR1 MGHRA, CDR2 YSYEKL.

The chain employs TRBV6-6 and TRBJ2-5, with 7 bases matching TRBD1. Germline CDR1 and CDR2: MNHNY and SVGAGI (reference sequence). The CDR3 loop spans 13 amino acids. Losses at the gene ends were 6 bases for V and 2 bases for J; bases not matched to a gene: 3. The DNA of the CDR3 is TGTGCCAGCAGCCGACAGGGTCAAGAGACCCAGTACTTC. Protein: CASSRQGQETQYF.

The V gene is TRBV7-9, the J gene TRBJ2-3, with 13 bases aligning to TRBD2. CDR3 length: 16 amino acids. Germline V gene lookup returns CDR1 SEHNR and CDR2 FQNEAQ (reference sequence). The V segment lost 4 bases and the J segment 1 base; nucleotides outside the gene matches: 2. The CDR3 nucleotides are TGTGCCAGCAGCTCGGGGACTAGCGGGGGCACAGATACGCAGTATTTT. Amino acid sequence: CASSSGTSGGTDTQYF.

This clone was seen only a few times. The gene calls are TRBV4-1 and TRBJ2-3; 7 bases are a match to TRBD2. J was trimmed by 4 bases and V by 0 bases; bases with no gene match: 7. The germline CDR1 and CDR2 sequences are MGHRA and YSYEKL. The CDR3 consists of 16 residues. This CDR3 reads CASSQDPREGPDTQYF. The CDR3 nucleotides are TGCGCCAGCAGCCAAGATCCTAGGGAGGGCCCAGATACGCAGTATTTT.

The J gene is TRBJ1-4, the V gene TRBV4-3; TRBD1 aligns across 7 bases. There are 18 residues in the CDR3. J gave up 8 bases and V 0 bases, and 15 bases lay outside the gene matches. Germline CDR1 is LGHNA and CDR2 is YSLEER. CDR3 amino acids: CASSQDRVNRGVDEKLFF. Here the CDR3 DNA reads TGCGCCAGCAGCCAAGATAGGGTTAACAGGGGAGTCGACGAAAAACTGTTTTTT.

This clone has more than one count but fewer than ten. This chain links TRBV7-9 with TRBJ1-2; D not resolved. Per germline, CDR1 SEHNR and CDR2 FQNEAQ (reference sequence). V was cut by 1 base and J by 4 bases, with 10 bases left in between. CDR3 length equals 14 residues. The CDR3 loop is CASSLDPGFYGYTF. The CDR3 bases are TGTGCCAGCAGCTTAGACCCAGGCTTCTATGGCTACACCTTC.

The chain is built from TRBV7-2 and TRBJ2-2, with a possible D match to TRBD2 (6 bases). CDR1 and CDR2 from the germline V gene are SGHTA and FQGNSA. The CDR3 is made up of 14 amino acids. V dropped 5 bases and J dropped 9 bases, with 16 bases sitting between them. The CDR3 DNA sequence: TGTGCCAGCAGCCCAGATGGCGGGACCAGGGAGCTGTTTTTT. Its protein product is CASSPDGGTRELFF.

The V and J genes are TRBV2 and TRBJ2-2; the match to TRBD2 covers 7 bases. The germline V gene has CDR1 SNHLY and CDR2 FYNNEI. The CDR3 consists of 16 residues. V shed 4 bases, J shed 7 bases, and the junction held 12 bases outside the gene matches. CDR3 loop: CASSALAASPGGELFF. The CDR3 DNA follows: TGTGCCAGCAGTGCTCTAGCGGCGTCCCCGGGCGGGGAGCTGTTTTTT.

The chain combines TRBV2 with TRBJ2-1; perhaps TRBD2 as D (7 bases). V was shortened by 7 bases and J by 2 bases, with 12 bases between the two germline ends. The CDR3 is made up of 14 amino acids. Germline CDR1 reads SNHLY; CDR2 reads FYNNEI. CDR3: CASTRGGTYNEQFF. CDR3 bases: TGTGCCAGCACGCGCGGGGGCACCTACAATGAGCAGTTCTTC. The complete variable domain, with remaining parts taken from reference TRBV2 and TRBJ2-1, reads EPEVTQTPSHQVTQMGQEVILRCVPISNHLYFYWYRQILGQKVEFLVSFYNNEISEKSEIFDDQFSVERPDGSNFTLKIRSTKLEDSAMYFCASTRGGTYNEQFFGPGTRLTVL.

The chain links TRBV30 to TRBJ1-4; the match to TRBD1 covers 9 bases. Trimming at V came to 1 base and at J to 5 bases, leaving 2 bases not matched to a gene. This CDR3 region has 14 residues. Looked up from germline, CDR1 is GTSNPN and CDR2 is SVGIG (reference sequence). The CDR3 here is CAWSEGQGNEKLFF. In nucleotides, the CDR3 is TGTGCCTGGAGTGAAGGACAGGGGAATGAAAAACTGTTTTTT.

The chain has TRBV7-9 and TRBJ1-3; 9 bases match TRBD1. V dropped 4 bases and J dropped 1; count of bases not matched to a gene: 2. The germline V gene encodes CDR1 SEHNR and CDR2 FQNEAQ (reference sequence). CDR3 length: 15 amino acids. The CDR3 bases are TGTGCCAGCAGCTCCGACAGGGGGTCTGGAAACACCATATATTTT. It is translated as CASSSDRGSGNTIYF.

In its sample, this clone was seen a few times. The rearrangement uses TRBV6-6 and TRBJ1-5; 8 bases are a match to TRBD1. J was trimmed by 6 bases and V by 6 bases; bases with no gene match: 7. This CDR3 has 14 amino acids. Germline CDR1 MNHNY, CDR2 SVGAGI (reference sequence). The CDR3 sequence: CASSKGQGPQPQHF. In nucleotides, the CDR3 is TGTGCCAGCAGCAAAGGACAGGGACCTCAGCCCCAGCATTTT.

CDR3 sequence (DNA): TGTGCCAGCAGCTCAGCGGGACAGACACTCTCTGGGGCCAACGTCCTGACTTTC. Translated: CASSSAGQTLSGANVLTF. The V and J genes are TRBV7-2 and TRBJ2-6; TRBD1 or TRBD2 may be the D gene (7 bases each). V was clipped by 4 bases and J by 0 bases, with 16 bases between them. The germline V gene encodes CDR1 SGHTA and CDR2 FQGNSA. The CDR3 is 18 amino acids.

The CDR3 DNA follows: TGTGCCAGCAGCTGGGGCGGGGCCCTCAATGAGCAGTTCTTC. This codes for CASSWGGALNEQFF. J is TRBJ2-1 and V is TRBV5-8; a possible D gene is TRBD2 (6 bases). This CDR3 is 14 amino acids long. Germline CDR1 is SGHTS and CDR2 is YDEGEE. Trimming took 3 bases from V and 6 from J, leaving 13 bases between them.

The chain uses TRBV7-9 and TRBJ2-3; the D gene is possibly TRBD1 (7 bases). The V gene lost 3 bases and the J gene lost 1 base, with 14 bases spanning the gap. This CDR3 comprises 16 residues. CDR1 is SEHNR and CDR2 is FQNEAQ in the germline V gene (reference sequence). The DNA of the CDR3 is TGTGCCAGCAGCTTCGGAGGGGGCGGTCGCACAGATACGCAGTATTTT. Its protein is CASSFGGGGRTDTQYF.

CDR3 in amino acids: CASSRHRDRGSTEAFF. CDR3 DNA: TGTGCCAGCAGCAGGCACCGGGACAGGGGATCTACTGAAGCTTTCTTT. The chain recombines TRBV21-1 with TRBJ1-1; TRBD1 is the table's D call and was not checked against the DNA. TRBV21-1 has pseudogene status. The CDR3 length is 16 residues.

This chain joins TRBV13 and TRBJ2-7; 10 bases fit TRBD1. Looked up from germline, CDR1 is PRHDT and CDR2 is FYEKMQ (reference sequence). V lost 5 bases, J lost 6 bases, and 10 bases stayed unmatched. The CDR3 extends over 15 amino acids. The CDR3 loop is CASSASGTGEREQYF. The CDR3 DNA reads as TGTGCCAGCAGCGCATCCGGGACAGGGGAGCGCGAGCAGTACTTC.

The CDR3 spells CATWGGSNTEAFF. The CDR3 bases are TGCGCCACCTGGGGGGGAAGTAACACTGAAGCTTTCTTT. The V call is TRBV10-1, the J call TRBJ1-1; weak D call: TRBD1 (5 bases). This CDR3 is built from 13 residues. Trimming shortened V by 10 bases and J by 2 bases, and 14 bases separated the two germline ends. Germline V gene lookup returns CDR1 WNHNN and CDR2 SYGVQD (reference sequence).

The V and J genes are TRBV19 and TRBJ1-1, with D tentatively TRBD1 (6 bases). This CDR3 spans 14 amino acids. Germline-derived CDR1 and CDR2 are LNHDA and SQIVND (reference sequence). V was trimmed by 5 bases and J by 1 base, leaving 11 bases between them. CDR3 DNA: TGTGCCAGTAGTGTTGCAGGGGCGAACACTGAAGCTTTCTTT. This translates into CASSVAGANTEAFF.

J is TRBJ2-3 and V is TRBV28; 7 bases fit TRBD1. CDR1 and CDR2 from the germline V gene are MDHEN and SYDVKM. There are 15 residues in the CDR3. Trimming at V came to 6 bases and at J to 2 bases, leaving 8 bases not matched to a gene. The CDR3 reads CASSPTGPYTDTQYF. DNA of the CDR3: TGTGCCAGCAGCCCGACAGGGCCCTACACAGATACGCAGTATTTT.

The chain links TRBV5-1 to TRBJ2-3, with D possibly TRBD2 on 5 matching bases. V was cut by 0 bases and J by 3 bases, with 11 bases left in between. CDR1 and CDR2 from the germline V gene are SGHRS and YFSETQ. This CDR3 comprises 15 residues. The CDR3 is CASSLEGLDTDTQYF. CDR3 coding DNA: TGCGCCAGCAGCTTGGAAGGACTGGATACAGATACGCAGTATTTT.

The CDR3 coding sequence is TGTGCCAGCTCGCTCGTGGCTAGCGGGGGCCCTTTCCAAGAGACCCAGTACTTC. It specifies CASSLVASGGPFQETQYF. V usage is TRBV18 and J usage is TRBJ2-5; TRBD2 matches at 10 bases. The CDR3 is made up of 18 amino acids. The V gene's germline CDR1 is KGHSH and CDR2 LQKENI. V gave up 6 bases and J gave up 1 base; unmatched junction bases: 14. The full variable domain, rest sourced from reference TRBV18 and TRBJ2-5, is NAGVMQNPRHLVRRRGQEARLRCSPMKGHSHVYWYRQLPEEGLKFMVYLQKENIIDESGMPKERFSAEFPKEGPSILRIQQVVRGDSAAYFCASSLVASGGPFQETQYFGPGTRLLVL.

V gene TRBV2 combines with J gene TRBJ2-7, with 10 bases matching TRBD1. The length of the CDR3 is 14 residues. V was pared by 10 bases and J by 2 bases, with 8 bases of the junction left unmatched. CDR1 is SNHLY and CDR2 is FYNNEI in the germline V gene. The CDR3 DNA reads TGTGCCACCCAGACAGGGGGCGGCCCCTACGAGCAGTACTTC. It encodes CATQTGGGPYEQYF. Full variable domain (outside the CDR3, taken from reference TRBV2 and TRBJ2-7): EPEVTQTPSHQVTQMGQEVILRCVPISNHLYFYWYRQILGQKVEFLVSFYNNEISEKSEIFDDQFSVERPDGSNFTLKIRSTKLEDSAMYFCATQTGGGPYEQYFGPGTRLTVT.

V and J are TRBV5-1 and TRBJ2-2, with 11 positions matching TRBD2. The V gene end was trimmed by 4 bases and the J gene end by 7 bases; junction bases not matched to a gene: 6. CDR3 length: 15 amino acids. The germline gives CDR1 SGHRS, CDR2 YFSETQ. The CDR3 here is CASSVAGGLGGELFF. In DNA, the CDR3 is TGCGCCAGCAGCGTAGCGGGAGGGCTCGGCGGGGAGCTGTTTTTT. Combining the CDR3 with reference TRBV5-1 and TRBJ2-2 gives the whole variable domain KAGVTQTPRYLIKTRGQQVTLSCSPISGHRSVSWYQQTPGQGLQFLFEYFSETQRNKGNFPGRFSGRQFSNSRSEMNVSTLELGDSALYLCASSVAGGLGGELFFGEGSRLTVL.

The chain carries TRBV19 and TRBJ2-3; maybe TRBD2 (6 bases). V was pared by 5 bases and J by 4 bases, with 7 bases between. CDR1 and CDR2 (germline): LNHDA, SQIVND (reference sequence). This CDR3 has 12 amino acids. The CDR3 sequence: CASSSGADTQYF. The CDR3 DNA is TGTGCCAGTAGTTCGGGGGCAGATACGCAGTATTTT.

J is TRBJ1-1 and V is TRBV11-3; D is perhaps TRBD1 (5 bases). The CDR3 loop spans 13 amino acids. Trimming stripped 5 bases from V and 5 bases from J, with 12 bases between. Germline V lookup: CDR1 SGHNT, CDR2 YENEEA. CDR3 loop: CASSPGGNTEAFF. DNA of the CDR3: TGTGCCAGCAGCCCGGGGGGGAATACTGAAGCTTTCTTT.

V is TRBV30 and J is TRBJ1-4, with 8 bases fitting TRBD1. The V gene end was trimmed by 4 bases and the J gene end by 3 bases; junction bases not matched to a gene: 4. There are 14 residues in the CDR3. The germline V gene encodes CDR1 GTSNPN and CDR2 SVGIG (reference sequence). CDR3 amino acids: CAWNRGYANEKLFF. As DNA, the CDR3 is TGTGCCTGGAACAGGGGGTATGCTAATGAAAAACTGTTTTTT.